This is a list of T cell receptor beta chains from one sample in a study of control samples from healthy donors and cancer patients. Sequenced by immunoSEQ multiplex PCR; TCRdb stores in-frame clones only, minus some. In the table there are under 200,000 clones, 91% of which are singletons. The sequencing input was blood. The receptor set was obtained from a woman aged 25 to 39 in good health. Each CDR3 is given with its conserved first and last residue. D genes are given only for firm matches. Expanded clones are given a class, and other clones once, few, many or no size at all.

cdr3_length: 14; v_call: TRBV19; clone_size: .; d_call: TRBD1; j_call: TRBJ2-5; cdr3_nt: TGTGCCAGTAGTATGGGACAGGGGGCTGAGACCCAGTACTTC; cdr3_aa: CASSMGQGAETQYF
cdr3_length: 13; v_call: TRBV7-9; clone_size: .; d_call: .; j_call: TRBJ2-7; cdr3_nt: TGTGCCAGCAGCCAGGCCAGCTCCTACGAGCAGTACTTC; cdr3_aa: CASSQASSYEQYF
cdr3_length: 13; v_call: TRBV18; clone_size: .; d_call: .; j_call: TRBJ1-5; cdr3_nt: TGTGCCAGCTCAAAAGGGGGCAATCAGCCCCAGCATTTT; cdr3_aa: CASSKGGNQPQHF
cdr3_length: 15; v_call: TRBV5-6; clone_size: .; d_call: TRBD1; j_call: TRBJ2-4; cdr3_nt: TGTGCCAGCAGCTTGGAACAGGGGTATCTAAACATTCAGTACTTC; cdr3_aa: CASSLEQGYLNIQYF
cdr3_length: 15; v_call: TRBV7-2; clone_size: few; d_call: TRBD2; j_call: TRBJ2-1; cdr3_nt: TGTGCCAGCAGCTTAGGGGGACTACTCAACAATGAGCAGTTCTTC; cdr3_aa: CASSLGGLLNNEQFF
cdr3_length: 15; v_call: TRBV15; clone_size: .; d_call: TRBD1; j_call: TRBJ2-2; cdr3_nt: TGTGCCACCAGCAGAGTGGCAGGGGGCACCGGGGAGCTGTTTTTT; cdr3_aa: CATSRVAGGTGELFF
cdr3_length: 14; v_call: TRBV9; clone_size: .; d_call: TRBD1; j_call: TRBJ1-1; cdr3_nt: TGTGCCAGCAGCGTAGCTGGACAGGACACTGAAGCTTTCTTT; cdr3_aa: CASSVAGQDTEAFF
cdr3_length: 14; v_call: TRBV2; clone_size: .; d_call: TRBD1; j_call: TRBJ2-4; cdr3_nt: TGTGCCAGCAGAGGACAGGGTAGGAGAAACATTCAGTACTTC; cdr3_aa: CASRGQGRRNIQYF
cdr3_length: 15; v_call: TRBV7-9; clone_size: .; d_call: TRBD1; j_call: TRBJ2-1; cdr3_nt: TGTGCCAGCAGCTTAGCCACAGGGGGGTACAATGAGCAGTTCTTC; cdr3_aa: CASSLATGGYNEQFF
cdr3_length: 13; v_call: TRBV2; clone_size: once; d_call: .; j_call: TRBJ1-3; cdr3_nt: TGTGCCAGCAGGACGGCCTCTGGAAACACCATATATTTT; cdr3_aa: CASRTASGNTIYF
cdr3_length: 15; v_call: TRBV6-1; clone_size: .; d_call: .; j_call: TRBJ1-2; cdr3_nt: TGTGCCAGCAGTGAAGAGGGCCAGGGCAACTATGGCTACACCTTC; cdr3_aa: CASSEEGQGNYGYTF
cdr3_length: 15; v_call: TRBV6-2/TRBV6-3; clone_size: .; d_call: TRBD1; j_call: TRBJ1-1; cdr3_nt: TGTGCCAGCAGTAGGACAGGGATAATGAACACTGAAGCTTTCTTT; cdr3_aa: CASSRTGIMNTEAFF
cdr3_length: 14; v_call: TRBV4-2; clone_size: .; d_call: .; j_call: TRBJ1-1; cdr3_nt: TGTGCCAGCAGCCAAGATGTCGGAGAGGGAGGCGCTTTCTTT; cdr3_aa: CASSQDVGEGGAFF
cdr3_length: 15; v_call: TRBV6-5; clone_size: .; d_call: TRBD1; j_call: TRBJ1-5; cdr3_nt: TGTGCCAGCAGGCCCGGACAGGGTAGCAATCAGCCCCAGCATTTT; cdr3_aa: CASRPGQGSNQPQHF
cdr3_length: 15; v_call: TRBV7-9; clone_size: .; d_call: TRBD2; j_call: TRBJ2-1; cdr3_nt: TGTGCCAGCACCGCACTAGCGGGAGCGAACAATGAGCAGTTCTTC; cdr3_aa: CASTALAGANNEQFF
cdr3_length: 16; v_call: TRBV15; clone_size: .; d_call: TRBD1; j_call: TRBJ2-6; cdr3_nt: TGTGCCACCAGCAGAGGGACAGGGGATGGGGCCAACGTCCTGACTTTC; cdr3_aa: CATSRGTGDGANVLTF
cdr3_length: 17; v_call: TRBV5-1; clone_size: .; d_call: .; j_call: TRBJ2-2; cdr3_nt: TGCGCCAGCAGCTTGTCCCGGACTCAAAAGAACACCGGGGAGCTGTTTTTT; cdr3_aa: CASSLSRTQKNTGELFF
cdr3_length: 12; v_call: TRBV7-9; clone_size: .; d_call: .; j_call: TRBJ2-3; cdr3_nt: TGTGCCAGCTTAGATGGCGCAGATACGCAGTATTTT; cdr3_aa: CASLDGADTQYF
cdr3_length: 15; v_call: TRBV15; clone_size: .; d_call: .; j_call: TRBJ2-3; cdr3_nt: TGTGCCACCAGCAGAGAGGGGGCGGCGACAGATACGCAGTATTTT; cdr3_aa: CATSREGAATDTQYF
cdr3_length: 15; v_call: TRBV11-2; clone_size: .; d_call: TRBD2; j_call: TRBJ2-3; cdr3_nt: TGTGCCAGCAGCCGGCTAGCGGGGGGCACAGATACGCAGTATTTT; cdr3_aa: CASSRLAGGTDTQYF
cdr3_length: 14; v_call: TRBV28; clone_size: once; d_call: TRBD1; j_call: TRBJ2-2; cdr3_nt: TGTGCCAGCAGAATACAGGGGTGGGCCGGGGAGCTGTTTTTT; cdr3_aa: CASRIQGWAGELFF
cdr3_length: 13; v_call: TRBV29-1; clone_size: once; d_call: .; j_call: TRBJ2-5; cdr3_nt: TGCAGCTACCGCTGGGGGCGAGTAGAGACCCAGTACTTC; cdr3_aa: CSYRWGRVETQYF
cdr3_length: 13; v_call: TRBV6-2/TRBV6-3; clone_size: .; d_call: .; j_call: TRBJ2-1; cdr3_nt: TGTGCCAGCAGTTACCGGGACCACAATGAGCAGTTCTTC; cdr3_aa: CASSYRDHNEQFF
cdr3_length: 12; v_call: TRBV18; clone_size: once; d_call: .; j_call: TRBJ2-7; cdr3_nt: TGTGCCAGCTCACCACATTCCTACGAGCAGTACTTC; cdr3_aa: CASSPHSYEQYF
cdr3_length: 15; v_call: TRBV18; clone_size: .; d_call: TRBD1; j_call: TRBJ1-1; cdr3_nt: TGTGCCAGCTCACCTCCCGGGACAGGGGACACTGAAGCTTTCTTT; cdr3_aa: CASSPPGTGDTEAFF
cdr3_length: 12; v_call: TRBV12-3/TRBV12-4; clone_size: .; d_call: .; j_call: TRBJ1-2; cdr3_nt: TGTGCCAGCAGTTCCCAATTCTATGGCTACACCTTC; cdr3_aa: CASSSQFYGYTF
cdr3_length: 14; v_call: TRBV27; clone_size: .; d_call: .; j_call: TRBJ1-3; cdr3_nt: TGTGCCAGCAGTTCGTCAGGGGTTGGAAACACCATATATTTT; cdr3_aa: CASSSSGVGNTIYF
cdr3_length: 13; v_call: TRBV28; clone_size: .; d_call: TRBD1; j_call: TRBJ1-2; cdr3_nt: TGTGCCAGCAGTTGGGACAGGGCCTATGGCTACACCTTC; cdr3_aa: CASSWDRAYGYTF
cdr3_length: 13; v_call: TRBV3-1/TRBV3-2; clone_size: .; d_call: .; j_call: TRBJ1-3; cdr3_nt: TGTGCCAGCAGCCATCCCTCTGGAAACACCATATATTTT; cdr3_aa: CASSHPSGNTIYF
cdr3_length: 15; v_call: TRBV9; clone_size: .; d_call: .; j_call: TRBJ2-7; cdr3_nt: TGTGCCAGCAGCGTAGACGGGGGGCCTTCCTACGAGCAGTACTTC; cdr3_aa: CASSVDGGPSYEQYF
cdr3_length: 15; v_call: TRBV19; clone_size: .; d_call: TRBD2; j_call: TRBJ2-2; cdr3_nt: TGTGCCAGTACAGGACTAGCGGGAGTCACCGGGGAGCTGTTTTTT; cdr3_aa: CASTGLAGVTGELFF
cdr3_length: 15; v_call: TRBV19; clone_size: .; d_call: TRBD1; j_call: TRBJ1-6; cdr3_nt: TGTGCCAGTAGACTCGGGACAGGGGATAATTCACCCCTCCACTTT; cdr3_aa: CASRLGTGDNSPLHF
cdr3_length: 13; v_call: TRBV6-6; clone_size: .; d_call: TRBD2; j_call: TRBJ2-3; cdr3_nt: TGTGCCAGCCAGCGGGATAGCACAGATACGCAGTATTTT; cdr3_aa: CASQRDSTDTQYF
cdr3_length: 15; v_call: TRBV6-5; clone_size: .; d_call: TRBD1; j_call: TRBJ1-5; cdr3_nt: TGTGCCAGCAGTTACAGACAGGGGGCGGTTCAGCCCCAGCATTTT; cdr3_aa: CASSYRQGAVQPQHF
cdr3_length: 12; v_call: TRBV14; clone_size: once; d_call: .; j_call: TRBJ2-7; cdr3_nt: TGTGCCAGCAGCCAAGTCCGGGCCGAGCAGTACTTC; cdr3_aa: CASSQVRAEQYF
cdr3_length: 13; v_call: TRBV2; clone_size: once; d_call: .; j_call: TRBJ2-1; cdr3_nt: TGTGCCAGCAGTGAAGAAAGGGTAGGCGAGCAGTTCTTC; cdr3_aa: CASSEERVGEQFF
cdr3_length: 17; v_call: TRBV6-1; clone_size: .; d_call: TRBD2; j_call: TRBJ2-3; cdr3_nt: TGTGCCAGCAGTGGGCTAGCGGGGGGGCGGGCCACAGATACGCAGTATTTT; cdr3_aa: CASSGLAGGRATDTQYF
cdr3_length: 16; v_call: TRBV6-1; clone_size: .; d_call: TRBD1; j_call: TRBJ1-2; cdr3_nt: TGTGCCAGCAGTGAAGAAGACGGCAGGGGGTCCGATGGCTACACCTTC; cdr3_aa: CASSEEDGRGSDGYTF
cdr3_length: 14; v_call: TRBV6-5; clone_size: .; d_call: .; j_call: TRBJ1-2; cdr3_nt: TGTGCCAGCAGTATGGACAGAGCCCTCTATGGCTACACCTTC; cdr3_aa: CASSMDRALYGYTF
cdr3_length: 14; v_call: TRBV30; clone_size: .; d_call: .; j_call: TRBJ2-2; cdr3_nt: TGTGCCTGGAGTCAAGGGACACTTGGAGGGGAGCTGTTTTTT; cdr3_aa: CAWSQGTLGGELFF
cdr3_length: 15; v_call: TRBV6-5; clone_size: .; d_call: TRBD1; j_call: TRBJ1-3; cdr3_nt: TGTGCCAGCAGGGTCGACAGGGTAGGAGGAAACACCATATATTTT; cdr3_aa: CASRVDRVGGNTIYF
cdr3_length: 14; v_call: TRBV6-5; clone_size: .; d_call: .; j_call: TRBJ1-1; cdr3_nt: TGTGCCAGCACCAAACTACAGGGGAACACTGAAGCTTTCTTT; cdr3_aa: CASTKLQGNTEAFF
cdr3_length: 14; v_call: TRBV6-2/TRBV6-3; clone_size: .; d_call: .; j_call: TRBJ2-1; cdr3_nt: TGTGCCAGCAGTACCCGACAGGACAACAATGAGCAGTTCTTC; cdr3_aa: CASSTRQDNNEQFF